These 6 T cell receptor beta chains came from one sample sequenced in a study of CD8 T cells in Susac syndrome. RNA totalling about 0.45 to 1 ug underwent reverse transcription with random hexamers. TCRdb passed the immunoSEQ multiplex PCR reads through MiXCR, listing each CDR3 protein once. Of around 300,000 distinct CDR3 sequences in the sample, 75% to 85% were seen once. The specimen was CD8+ T cells from PBMCs. Source of these receptors: a human donor with multiple sclerosis.

The CDR3 region is CASSVVLAGGNEQFF. The CDR3 region has the DNA TGTGCCAGCAGCGTAGTCCTAGCGGGAGGTAATGAGCAGTTCTTC. This chain joins TRBV9 and TRBJ2-1; 11 bases match TRBD2. Per germline, CDR1 SGDLS and CDR2 YYNGEE. With V trimmed by 0 bases and J by 7 bases, 3 bases remained unmatched. The CDR3 is 15 residues long.

This clonotype was detected only once. CDR3 coding DNA: TGTGCCACCAGTGATTCGCGGACTAGTATTTACGAGCAGTACTTC. Protein: CATSDSRTSIYEQYF. V gene TRBV24-1 combines with J gene TRBJ2-7; TRBD2 agrees at 7 bases. V shed 2 bases and J 4 bases; nucleotides not matched to a gene: 7. Per germline, CDR1 KGHDR and CDR2 SFDVKD. There are 15 residues in the CDR3.

This chain joins TRBV7-9 and TRBJ1-1; D remains unclear. Germline CDR1 and CDR2: SEHNR and FQNEAQ (reference sequence). CDR3 length: 13 residues. Trimming removed 8 bases at V and 7 bases at J, with 17 bases between. The CDR3 DNA reads as TGTGCCAGCCCCAGTCCCGTGATGGGTGAAGCTTTCTTT. It encodes CASPSPVMGEAFF.

This chain uses TRBV9 with TRBJ2-1, with TRBD2 matching 7 bases. Germline trimming cut 2 bases from V and 3 bases from J; bases unmatched to any gene: 2. Germline assignment: CDR1 SGDLS and CDR2 YYNGEE. This CDR3 is built from 14 residues. For the CDR3, the DNA is TGTGCCAGCAGCGTCCGGGACTACTACAATGAGCAGTTCTTC. Translated: CASSVRDYYNEQFF.

The V and J genes are TRBV7-9 and TRBJ2-2, with 7 nucleotides matching TRBD1. The junction had 12 bases not matched to a gene; V was cut back by 4 bases and J by 1 base. The germline V gene has CDR1 SEHNR and CDR2 FQNEAQ (reference sequence). This CDR3 is built from 18 residues. Written as DNA, the CDR3 is TGTGCCAGCAGCTCGACCCGCCCCGGGACAGTGAACACCGGGGAGCTGTTTTTT. It encodes CASSSTRPGTVNTGELFF.

This chain links TRBV15 with TRBJ2-6, with D perhaps TRBD2 (5 bases). Trimming pared 3 bases from V and 2 bases from J, leaving 8 bases between. The CDR3 runs 15 residues. Germline CDR1 LNHNV, CDR2 YYDKDF (reference sequence). The CDR3 DNA reads TGTGCCACCAGCAGGGCGAGGGCTGGGGCCAACGTCCTGACTTTC. This codes for CATSRARAGANVLTF.